The 19 T cell receptor beta chains listed next were all sequenced from one sample in a study of T-cell reconstitution after alpha-beta-depleted transplantation in children. Unique molecular identifiers were incorporated into the prepared TCRbeta library. TCRdb itself ran the PCR reads through MiXCR, one entry per CDR3 protein. The sample includes about 540,000 distinct CDR3 sequences, about 18% seen only once; the top ten take 3.3%. Specimen: PBMCs from the stem cell graft donor, collected from the stem cell graft. These receptor sequences come from a human donor who donated a stem cell graft to a child with acute lymphoblastic leukemia.

CDR3 sequence (DNA): TGCGCTACAGGGAACAGGGGGTTTTCCTACGAGCAGTACTTC. Translating it yields CATGNRGFSYEQYF. V and J are TRBV4-1 and TRBJ2-7; 8 nucleotides match TRBD1. Germline V gene lookup returns CDR1 MGHRA and CDR2 YSYEKL. This CDR3 comprises 14 residues.

The chain joins TRBV19 to TRBJ2-1; D call uncertain. Germline values: CDR1 LNHDA, CDR2 SQIVND (reference sequence). Between the trimmed V and J ends, which lost 1 base and 0 bases, there was a span of 7 bases. CDR3 size: 15 residues. This CDR3 reads CASSIGVNSYNEQFF. The CDR3 nucleotides read TGTGCCAGTAGTATAGGGGTTAACTCCTACAATGAGCAGTTCTTC.

This chain uses TRBV6-2 or TRBV6-3 with TRBJ2-7; TRBD1 matches 8 bases. Per the germline V gene, CDR1 is MNHEY and CDR2 is SVGEGT. With V trimmed by 2 bases and J by 4 bases, 7 bases remained unmatched. The CDR3 loop spans 15 amino acids. Written as DNA, the CDR3 is TGTGCCAGCAGTTACCCTAGGACAGGGTCGTACGAGCAGTACTTC. It specifies CASSYPRTGSYEQYF.

This clonotype has a handful of counts. The rearrangement joins TRBV20-1 to TRBJ2-1, with D unresolved. The CDR3 consists of 15 residues. The V gene's germline CDR1 is DFQATT and CDR2 SNEGSKA (reference sequence). The V and J ends lost 1 base and 4 bases respectively, with 14 bases between them. The CDR3, as DNA: TGCAGTGCTAGAGGGGAACGTTCGTGGTACAATGAGCAGTTCTTC. Its translation is CSARGERSWYNEQFF.

This clonotype was seen only a few times. The V call is TRBV7-9, the J call TRBJ2-5; D is unclear. V lost 10 bases and J lost 5, with 17 bases in between. Germline V gene lookup returns CDR1 SEHNR and CDR2 FQNEAQ (reference sequence). The CDR3 totals 13 residues. The CDR3 sequence: CATRTGQRETQYF. The CDR3 DNA sequence: TGTGCCACCAGGACCGGCCAGAGGGAGACCCAGTACTTC.

CDR3 protein: CASSQETGSSYEQYF. In DNA, the CDR3 is TGTGCCAGCAGCCAAGAGACAGGGAGCTCCTACGAGCAGTACTTC. The gene calls are TRBV4-2 and TRBJ2-7; 7 positions match TRBD1. The CDR3 runs 15 residues. The V and J ends lost 0 bases and 0 bases, in that order; junction bases with no gene match: 2. CDR1 and CDR2 from the germline V gene are LGHNA and YNFKEQ.

The rearrangement links TRBV25-1 to TRBJ2-7; a possible D gene is TRBD2 (6 bases). The V end lost 6 bases, the J end lost 6 bases, and 21 bases lay between the germline ends. Per the germline V gene, CDR1 is MGHDK and CDR2 is SYGVNS. The CDR3 extends over 15 amino acids. CDR3 sequence reads: CASSETTGPGSEQYF. CDR3 DNA sequence: TGTGCCAGCAGCGAAACAACGGGGCCCGGGAGCGAGCAGTACTTC.

This clonotype was counted many times. V usage is TRBV11-2 and J usage is TRBJ2-7; TRBD2 agrees at 9 bases. Germline V gives CDR1 SGHAT, CDR2 FQNNGV. V lost 5 bases, J lost 1 base, and 6 bases stayed unmatched. This CDR3 has 15 residues. In DNA, the CDR3 is TGTGCCAGCAGCAATGGACTAGCGTTATCCTACGAGCAGTACTTC. Its protein product is CASSNGLALSYEQYF.

CDR3 nucleotide sequence: TGCGCCAGCAGCCAAGAGGTTCTACAGGGTTATAGCAATCAGCCCCAGCATTTT. Encoded protein: CASSQEVLQGYSNQPQHF. The rearrangement joins TRBV4-1 to TRBJ1-5, with D possibly matching TRBD1 (6 bases). Germline CDR1 is MGHRA and CDR2 is YSYEKL. Trimming shortened V by 0 bases and J by 0 bases, and 15 bases separated the two germline ends. This CDR3 has 18 residues.

This clonotype was seen a few times. The rearrangement links TRBV7-8 to TRBJ2-5; the D gene is possibly TRBD1 (5 bases). V was trimmed by 1 base and J by 4 bases, leaving 13 bases between them. CDR1 and CDR2 from the germline V gene are SGHVS and FQNEAQ. CDR3 length: 15 amino acids. The CDR3 region is CASSLVGRAGETQYF. DNA of the CDR3: TGTGCCAGCAGCTTAGTTGGCAGGGCTGGAGAGACCCAGTACTTC.

This clonotype has ten or more counts. The rearrangement uses TRBV7-9 and TRBJ1-5, with D possibly TRBD1 on 6 matching bases. The CDR3 is 15 amino acids. Germline CDR1 is SEHNR and CDR2 is FQNEAQ (reference sequence). Trimming stripped 6 bases from V and 0 bases from J, with 12 bases between. This CDR3 is CASSRTENSNQPQHF. CDR3 bases: TGTGCCAGCAGTAGGACAGAGAATAGCAATCAGCCCCAGCATTTT.

The chain joins TRBV7-9 to TRBJ2-1; 7 bases fit TRBD1. V lost 3 bases to trimming and J lost 6 bases; unmatched junction nucleotides: 2. The CDR3 is 13 residues long. The germline CDR1 and CDR2 sequences are SEHNR and FQNEAQ (reference sequence). The CDR3 DNA reads TGTGCCAGCAGCTTCTACAGGGGCAATGAGCAGTTCTTC. It specifies CASSFYRGNEQFF.

This clonotype has more than one count but fewer than ten. The chain employs TRBV12-3 or TRBV12-4 and TRBJ1-5, with a weak D call TRBD1 (5 bases). CDR3 size: 16 residues. V was trimmed by 5 bases and J by 4 bases, leaving 18 bases between them. This CDR3 is CASSTGWGGANQPQHF. CDR3 bases: TGTGCCAGCAGTACGGGGTGGGGAGGGGCAAATCAGCCCCAGCATTTT.

This chain joins TRBV7-2 and TRBJ2-5; TRBD2 agrees at 8 bases. This CDR3 contains 16 residues. The germline gives CDR1 SGHTA, CDR2 FQGNSA. Trimming removed 3 bases from V and 0 bases from J; junction bases left unmatched: 6. This CDR3 is CASSFRTSSHQETQYF. Written as DNA, the CDR3 is TGTGCCAGCAGCTTTCGGACTAGCTCCCACCAAGAGACCCAGTACTTC.

The chain employs TRBV5-1 and TRBJ1-5; no clear D gene. This CDR3 comprises 13 residues. Germline lookup yields CDR1 SGHRS and CDR2 YFSETQ. Deletions cut 4 bases from V and 5 bases from J, with 10 bases between. The CDR3 spells CASSLGRHQPQHF. CDR3 coding DNA: TGCGCCAGCAGCCTCGGGAGACATCAGCCCCAGCATTTT.

The rearrangement links TRBV21-1 to TRBJ2-4. TRBV21-1 is a recognized pseudogene. The CDR3 length is 8 residues. CDR3 bases: TGTGCCAGCAGCCCCAAGTACTTC. It encodes CASSPKYF.

This clonotype was recorded a few times. The genes are TRBV7-9 and TRBJ2-4; D is perhaps TRBD1 (5 bases). Trimming pared 4 bases from V and 0 bases from J, leaving 16 bases between. The length of the CDR3 is 17 residues. Germline assignment: CDR1 SEHNR and CDR2 FQNEAQ (reference sequence). CDR3 loop: CASSSPDRILAKNIQYF. For the CDR3, the DNA is TGTGCCAGCAGCTCCCCAGACAGAATACTAGCCAAAAACATTCAGTACTTC.

The chain combines TRBV7-3 with TRBJ2-2, with 13 bases identical to TRBD2. The CDR3 totals 16 residues. Trimming at V came to 5 bases and at J to 6 bases, leaving 6 bases not matched to a gene. Per germline, CDR1 SGHTA and CDR2 FQGTGA. CDR3 coding DNA: TGTGCCAGCAGCCGGACTAGCGGGAGTTGGGCCGGGGAGCTGTTTTTT. Protein: CASSRTSGSWAGELFF.

This clonotype has a handful of counts. The chain links TRBV27 to TRBJ1-2; D not certain. Germline V CDR1 and CDR2: MNHEY, SMNVEV (reference sequence). The V end was cut by 4 bases, the J end by 4 bases, with 10 bases between. This CDR3 is 13 amino acids long. In nucleotides, the CDR3 is TGTGCCAGCAGTTATTCCTATAGCTATGGCTACACCTTC. Protein: CASSYSYSYGYTF.